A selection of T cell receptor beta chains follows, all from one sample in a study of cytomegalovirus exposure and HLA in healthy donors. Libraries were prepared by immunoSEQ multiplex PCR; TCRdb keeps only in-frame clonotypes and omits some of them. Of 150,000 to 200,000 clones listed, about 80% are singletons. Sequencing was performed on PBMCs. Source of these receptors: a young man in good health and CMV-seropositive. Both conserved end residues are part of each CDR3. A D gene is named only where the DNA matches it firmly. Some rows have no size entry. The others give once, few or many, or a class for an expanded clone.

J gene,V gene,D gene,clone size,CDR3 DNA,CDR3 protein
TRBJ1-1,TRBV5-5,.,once,TGTGCCAGCAGCTTTGACAGCTCTACTGAAGCTTTCTTT,CASSFDSSTEAFF
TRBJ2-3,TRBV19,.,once,TGTGCCAGTAGCCCATATAAAACAAGCACAGATACGCAGTATTTT,CASSPYKTSTDTQYF
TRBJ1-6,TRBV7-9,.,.,TGTGCCAGCAGCTCCTTTAATTCACCCCTCCACTTT,CASSSFNSPLHF
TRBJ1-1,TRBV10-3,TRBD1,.,TGTGCCATCAGCGAACAGGGGAACCAAGAAGCTTTCTTT,CAISEQGNQEAFF
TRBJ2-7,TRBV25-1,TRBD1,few,TGTGCCAGCAGTCAAAACGGACAGGGGGTCATCTACGAGCAGTACTTC,CASSQNGQGVIYEQYF
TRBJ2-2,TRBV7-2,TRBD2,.,TGTGCCAGCAGCCCGGGGGGAGGGTTCACCGGGGAGCTGTTTTTT,CASSPGGGFTGELFF
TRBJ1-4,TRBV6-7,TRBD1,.,TGTGCCAGCCCCGCCCGCCGACAGGGGTATTTTTTTGAAAAACTGTTTTTT,CASPARRQGYFFEKLFF
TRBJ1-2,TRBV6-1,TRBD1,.,TGTGCCAGCAGTGAAGGGACAGGGGGTTTTGGCTACACCTTC,CASSEGTGGFGYTF
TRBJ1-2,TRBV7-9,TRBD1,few,TGTTCCAGCAGCCCAGGGGACAGGGGAGTGGGAGCTAACTATGGCTACACCTTC,CSSSPGDRGVGANYGYTF
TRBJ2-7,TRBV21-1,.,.,TGTGCCAGCACCCAACAGGGGGACGAGCAGTACTTC,CASTQQGDEQYF
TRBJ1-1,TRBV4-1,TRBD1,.,TGCGCCAGCAGCCAAGATCGAGGACAGGGGCGACAAGCTTTCTTT,CASSQDRGQGRQAFF
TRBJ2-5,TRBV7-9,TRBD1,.,TGTGCCAGCAGCTTGGGGGACAGGGGATTGTTGGAGACCCAGTACTTC,CASSLGDRGLLETQYF
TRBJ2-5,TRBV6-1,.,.,TGTGCCAGCAGTGGGGCGATTGGCCGGCTGGAGACCCAGTACTTC,CASSGAIGRLETQYF
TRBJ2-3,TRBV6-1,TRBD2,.,TGTGCCAGCAGTGCTAGCGGGGGGACCACAGATACGCAGTATTTT,CASSASGGTTDTQYF
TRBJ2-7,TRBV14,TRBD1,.,TGTGCCAGCAGCCAAGGGGCGACAGGGACAGGCTACGAGCAGTACTTC,CASSQGATGTGYEQYF
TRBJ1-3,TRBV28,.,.,TGTGCCAGCACCCTCCTCCCGTCTGGAAACACCATATATTTT,CASTLLPSGNTIYF
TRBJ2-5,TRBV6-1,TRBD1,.,TGTGCCAGCAGGGACAGGGGGCTGGAGACCCAGTACTTC,CASRDRGLETQYF
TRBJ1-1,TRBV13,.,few,TGTGCCAGCAGCTTAGGGACAGCTTTCGGTAAGAACACTGAAGCTTTCTTT,CASSLGTAFGKNTEAFF
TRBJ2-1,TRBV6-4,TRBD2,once,TGTGCCACTTCACCCGGGACTACCAATGAGCAGTTCTTC,CATSPGTTNEQFF
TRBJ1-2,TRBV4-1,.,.,TGCGCCAGCAGCCAAGAAGGAGCAGGGATTAACTATGGCTACACCTTC,CASSQEGAGINYGYTF
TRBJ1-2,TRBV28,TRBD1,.,TGTGCCAGCAGCCCACAGGGACAGGGCTTCAACGATCGGTATGGCTACACCTTC,CASSPQGQGFNDRYGYTF